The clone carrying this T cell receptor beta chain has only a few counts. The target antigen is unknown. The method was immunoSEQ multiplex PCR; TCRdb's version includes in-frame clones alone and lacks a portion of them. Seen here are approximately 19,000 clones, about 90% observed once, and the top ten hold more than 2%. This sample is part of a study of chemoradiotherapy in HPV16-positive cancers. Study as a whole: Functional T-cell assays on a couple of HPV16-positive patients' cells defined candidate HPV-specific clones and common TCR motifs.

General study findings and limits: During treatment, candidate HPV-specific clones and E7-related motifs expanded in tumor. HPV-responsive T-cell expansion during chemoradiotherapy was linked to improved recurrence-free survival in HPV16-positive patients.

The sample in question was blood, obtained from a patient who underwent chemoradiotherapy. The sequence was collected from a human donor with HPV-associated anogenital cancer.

The CDR3 bases are TGTGCCAGCTCACCGATGGCATCCCGCGAAGCTTTCTTT. This sequence encodes CASSPMASREAFF. The rearrangement uses TRBV18 and TRBJ1-1, with D unclear. The germline V and J ends were trimmed by 3 bases and 8 bases, with 13 bases remaining between them. CDR1 is KGHSH and CDR2 is LQKENI in the germline V gene. This CDR3 has 13 amino acids.